This is a list of T cell receptor beta chains from one sample in a study of T cells after somatic rescue of genetic block. Assay: immunoSEQ multiplex PCR; the TCRdb copy retains only in-frame clones and omits some. The sample contains approximately 71,000 clones, about nine tenths of which appear only once. Source material: peripheral blood mononuclear cells (PBMCs). Every receptor here comes from a man aged 35-49 years. CDR3s include the opening cysteine and the closing phenylalanine or tryptophan. A D gene is named only where the DNA matches it firmly. The listing skips clone size in some rows; elsewhere it reads once, few, many or a size class.

J gene: TRBJ2-5
clone size: NA
D gene: NA
V gene: TRBV9
CDR3 protein: CASSRTRAVQETQYF
CDR3 DNA: TGTGCCAGCAGTCGTACTAGGGCGGTTCAAGAGACCCAGTACTTC

J gene: TRBJ2-2
clone size: NA
D gene: NA
V gene: TRBV29-1
CDR3 protein: CSVEGTLTGDTGELFF
CDR3 DNA: TGCAGCGTTGAAGGTACATTAACAGGAGACACCGGGGAGCTGTTTTTT

J gene: TRBJ1-2
clone size: NA
D gene: NA
V gene: TRBV7-2
CDR3 protein: CASSSSPPDGTF
CDR3 DNA: TGTGCCAGCAGCTCTTCCCCTCCGGATGGAACCTTC

J gene: TRBJ2-5
clone size: NA
D gene: NA
V gene: TRBV19
CDR3 protein: CASSKASQGGEETQYF
CDR3 DNA: TGTGCCAGTAGTAAGGCCTCCCAGGGCGGGGAAGAGACCCAGTACTTC

J gene: TRBJ1-5
clone size: NA
D gene: NA
V gene: TRBV19
CDR3 protein: CASRGGGANQPQHF
CDR3 DNA: TGTGCCAGTAGAGGCGGCGGGGCCAATCAGCCCCAGCATTTT

J gene: TRBJ2-5
clone size: NA
D gene: NA
V gene: TRBV4-2
CDR3 protein: CASSQDLRGETQYF
CDR3 DNA: TGTGCCAGCAGCCAAGATCTGCGGGGCGAGACCCAGTACTTC

J gene: TRBJ2-2
clone size: NA
D gene: TRBD2
V gene: TRBV28
CDR3 protein: CASRPRLAGVAGELFF
CDR3 DNA: TGTGCCAGCAGACCAAGATTAGCGGGAGTGGCCGGGGAGCTGTTTTTT

J gene: TRBJ2-7
clone size: few
D gene: NA
V gene: TRBV5-6
CDR3 protein: CASSGEQGWEEQYF
CDR3 DNA: TGTGCCAGCAGCGGGGAACAGGGATGGGAAGAACAGTACTTC

J gene: TRBJ2-5
clone size: NA
D gene: TRBD2
V gene: TRBV5-4
CDR3 protein: CASSLGSGRAGETQYF
CDR3 DNA: TGTGCCAGCAGCTTGGGTAGCGGGAGGGCCGGAGAGACCCAGTACTTC

J gene: TRBJ1-1
clone size: NA
D gene: NA
V gene: TRBV7-6
CDR3 protein: CASSSGPGPMNTEAFF
CDR3 DNA: TGTGCCAGCAGCTCGGGGCCGGGGCCCATGAACACTGAAGCTTTCTTT

J gene: TRBJ2-2
clone size: NA
D gene: TRBD1
V gene: TRBV18
CDR3 protein: CASSPPTGHTGELFF
CDR3 DNA: TGTGCCAGCTCACCACCGACAGGGCACACCGGGGAGCTGTTTTTT

J gene: TRBJ2-1
clone size: NA
D gene: TRBD2
V gene: TRBV5-6
CDR3 protein: CASSLYGGSSYNEQFF
CDR3 DNA: TGTGCCAGCAGCTTGTATGGCGGGAGCTCCTACAATGAGCAGTTCTTC

J gene: TRBJ1-2
clone size: NA
D gene: NA
V gene: TRBV19
CDR3 protein: CASRSPQGRGHGYTF
CDR3 DNA: TGTGCCAGTAGGAGCCCCCAGGGGCGCGGGCATGGCTACACCTTC

J gene: TRBJ2-7
clone size: NA
D gene: NA
V gene: TRBV5-1
CDR3 protein: CASSPRGTATYEQYF
CDR3 DNA: TGCGCCAGCAGCCCAAGAGGGACGGCGACCTACGAGCAGTACTTC

J gene: TRBJ1-2
clone size: NA
D gene: NA
V gene: TRBV5-1
CDR3 protein: CASSHLGDSYGYTF
CDR3 DNA: TGCGCCAGCTCCCACCTGGGGGATTCTTATGGCTACACCTTC

J gene: TRBJ2-3
clone size: NA
D gene: TRBD2
V gene: TRBV11-2
CDR3 protein: CASSLGSGNADTQYF
CDR3 DNA: TGTGCCAGCAGCTTAGGTAGCGGGAATGCAGATACGCAGTATTTT

J gene: TRBJ2-2
clone size: NA
D gene: TRBD1
V gene: TRBV9
CDR3 protein: CASSAHRGIGELFF
CDR3 DNA: TGTGCCAGCAGCGCTCACAGGGGGATCGGGGAGCTGTTTTTT

J gene: TRBJ2-3
clone size: NA
D gene: TRBD1
V gene: TRBV11-2
CDR3 protein: CASSFGTGGIDTQYF
CDR3 DNA: TGTGCCAGCAGCTTCGGGACAGGGGGAATAGATACGCAGTATTTT

J gene: TRBJ1-5
clone size: NA
D gene: TRBD1
V gene: TRBV7-2
CDR3 protein: CASSAGTGTGNQPQHF
CDR3 DNA: TGTGCCAGCAGCGCGGGAACCGGGACAGGGAATCAGCCCCAGCATTTT

J gene: TRBJ2-1
clone size: few
D gene: NA
V gene: TRBV6-6
CDR3 protein: CASSTPPPGPGFF
CDR3 DNA: TGTGCCAGCAGTACCCCCCCTCCGGGACCGGGGTTCTTC

J gene: TRBJ2-1
clone size: NA
D gene: TRBD2
V gene: TRBV6-5
CDR3 protein: CASSYRDYYNEQFF
CDR3 DNA: TGTGCCAGCAGTTACAGGGACTACTACAATGAGCAGTTCTTC

J gene: TRBJ2-2
clone size: NA
D gene: NA
V gene: TRBV2
CDR3 protein: CASSAWQDTGELFF
CDR3 DNA: TGTGCCAGCAGTGCGTGGCAGGACACCGGGGAGCTGTTTTTT

J gene: TRBJ2-3
clone size: NA
D gene: NA
V gene: TRBV11-2
CDR3 protein: CASTLQVSTDTQYF
CDR3 DNA: TGTGCCAGCACCCTCCAGGTCAGCACAGATACGCAGTATTTT

J gene: TRBJ2-6
clone size: NA
D gene: NA
V gene: TRBV4-1
CDR3 protein: CASSQVAGTPSGANVLTF
CDR3 DNA: TGCGCCAGCAGCCAAGTTGCAGGGACCCCCTCTGGGGCCAACGTCCTGACTTTC

J gene: TRBJ2-1
clone size: NA
D gene: TRBD2
V gene: TRBV6-5
CDR3 protein: CASRSPGGRQFF
CDR3 DNA: TGTGCCAGCAGATCCCCGGGGGGTCGGCAGTTCTTC

J gene: TRBJ2-2
clone size: once
D gene: NA
V gene: TRBV25-1
CDR3 protein: CASTQNVDTGELFF
CDR3 DNA: TGTGCCAGCACCCAGAATGTGGACACCGGGGAGCTGTTTTTT

J gene: TRBJ1-5
clone size: NA
D gene: NA
V gene: TRBV28
CDR3 protein: CASSRPGQQPQHF
CDR3 DNA: TGTGCCAGCAGCCGACCCGGGCAACAGCCCCAGCATTTT

J gene: TRBJ2-3
clone size: NA
D gene: TRBD2
V gene: TRBV7-9
CDR3 protein: CGTGLAGPIDTQYF
CDR3 DNA: TGTGGAACAGGACTAGCGGGACCTATAGATACGCAGTATTTT

J gene: TRBJ2-7
clone size: NA
D gene: NA
V gene: TRBV6-6
CDR3 protein: CASSSYLGSEQYF
CDR3 DNA: TGTGCCAGCAGTTCCTATCTGGGCTCCGAGCAGTACTTC

J gene: TRBJ2-7
clone size: NA
D gene: TRBD1
V gene: TRBV6-6
CDR3 protein: CAGSDRGGTYEQYF
CDR3 DNA: TGTGCCGGCAGCGACAGGGGCGGCACCTACGAGCAGTACTTC

J gene: TRBJ2-7
clone size: NA
D gene: TRBD1
V gene: TRBV6-5
CDR3 protein: CASRRQGASPYEQYF
CDR3 DNA: TGTGCCAGCAGGCGACAGGGGGCGAGTCCCTACGAGCAGTACTTC

J gene: TRBJ1-2
clone size: NA
D gene: TRBD1
V gene: TRBV18
CDR3 protein: CASSPRQGAGGYTF
CDR3 DNA: TGTGCCAGCTCACCTAGACAGGGGGCAGGTGGCTACACCTTC

J gene: TRBJ2-7
clone size: NA
D gene: TRBD2
V gene: TRBV11-2
CDR3 protein: CASSLKRLAEFYEQYF
CDR3 DNA: TGTGCCAGCAGCTTAAAACGACTAGCGGAATTCTACGAGCAGTACTTC

J gene: TRBJ1-5
clone size: NA
D gene: NA
V gene: TRBV1
CDR3 protein: CTSSQRGRGNQPQHF
CDR3 DNA: TGCACCAGCAGCCAAAGGGGCAGGGGCAATCAGCCCCAGCATTTT

J gene: TRBJ1-5
clone size: NA
D gene: NA
V gene: TRBV4-1
CDR3 protein: CASSLNREGQPQHF
CDR3 DNA: TGCGCCAGCAGCCTAAACAGGGAGGGTCAGCCCCAGCATTTT

J gene: TRBJ1-1
clone size: NA
D gene: TRBD1
V gene: TRBV6-5
CDR3 protein: CASSQDRDTEAFF
CDR3 DNA: TGTGCCAGCAGCCAGGACAGGGACACTGAAGCTTTCTTT

J gene: TRBJ2-1
clone size: NA
D gene: NA
V gene: TRBV7-2
CDR3 protein: CASSLVGFPADEQFF
CDR3 DNA: TGTGCCAGCAGCTTAGTTGGTTTCCCGGCGGATGAGCAGTTCTTC

J gene: TRBJ2-1
clone size: NA
D gene: NA
V gene: TRBV28
CDR3 protein: CASRAAGSSYNEQFF
CDR3 DNA: TGTGCCAGCAGGGCAGCGGGTAGCTCCTACAATGAGCAGTTCTTC

J gene: TRBJ2-1
clone size: NA
D gene: NA
V gene: TRBV9
CDR3 protein: CASSVGSSDPRAEQFF
CDR3 DNA: TGTGCCAGCAGCGTAGGATCGAGCGACCCACGGGCTGAGCAGTTCTTC

J gene: TRBJ2-7
clone size: NA
D gene: NA
V gene: TRBV6-5
CDR3 protein: CASSYPAGGEKYF
CDR3 DNA: TGTGCCAGCAGTTACCCCGCCGGGGGAGAAAAGTACTTC

J gene: TRBJ2-3
clone size: NA
D gene: TRBD2
V gene: TRBV4-1
CDR3 protein: CASSQSGLATTDTQYF
CDR3 DNA: TGCGCCAGCAGCCAATCTGGACTAGCGACCACAGATACGCAGTATTTT

J gene: TRBJ2-3
clone size: NA
D gene: NA
V gene: TRBV29-1
CDR3 protein: CSVLYYRYTQYF
CDR3 DNA: TGCAGCGTTCTCTACTACAGGTATACGCAGTATTTT

J gene: TRBJ1-3
clone size: NA
D gene: NA
V gene: TRBV11-2
CDR3 protein: CASSQSPAGNTIYF
CDR3 DNA: TGTGCCAGCAGCCAGTCCCCTGCCGGAAACACCATATATTTT

J gene: TRBJ2-7
clone size: NA
D gene: NA
V gene: TRBV18
CDR3 protein: CASSPWTDPYEQYF
CDR3 DNA: TGTGCCAGCTCACCCTGGACAGATCCCTACGAGCAGTACTTC

J gene: TRBJ2-3
clone size: NA
D gene: NA
V gene: TRBV11-2
CDR3 protein: CASSLEPTFESTDTQYF
CDR3 DNA: TGTGCCAGCAGCTTGGAGCCCACTTTCGAGAGCACAGATACGCAGTATTTT

J gene: TRBJ1-2
clone size: once
D gene: TRBD1
V gene: TRBV5-1
CDR3 protein: CASSLVTTGSGYGYTF
CDR3 DNA: TGCGCCAGCAGCTTGGTAACGACAGGGTCGGGGTATGGCTACACCTTC

J gene: TRBJ2-3
clone size: NA
D gene: NA
V gene: TRBV30
CDR3 protein: CAWSPPPLSDTQYF
CDR3 DNA: TGTGCCTGGAGCCCTCCCCCGTTGTCAGATACGCAGTATTTT

J gene: TRBJ2-1
clone size: NA
D gene: TRBD1
V gene: TRBV27
CDR3 protein: CASSLGGTAGEQFF
CDR3 DNA: TGTGCCAGCAGTTTGGGTGGGACAGCCGGAGAGCAGTTCTTC

J gene: TRBJ1-2
clone size: few
D gene: NA
V gene: TRBV5-5
CDR3 protein: CASSFQGVYYGYTF
CDR3 DNA: TGTGCCAGCAGCTTTCAGGGTGTTTACTATGGCTACACCTTC

J gene: TRBJ1-3
clone size: NA
D gene: NA
V gene: TRBV6-1
CDR3 protein: CASSRGRGNTIYF
CDR3 DNA: TGTGCCAGCAGCAGGGGCCGTGGAAACACCATATATTTT

J gene: TRBJ2-3
clone size: NA
D gene: TRBD1
V gene: TRBV18
CDR3 protein: CASSQLDRVSTDTQYF
CDR3 DNA: TGTGCCAGCTCACAACTGGACAGGGTTAGCACAGATACGCAGTATTTT

J gene: TRBJ1-4
clone size: NA
D gene: NA
V gene: TRBV5-6
CDR3 protein: CASSLFEVGMSEKLFF
CDR3 DNA: TGTGCCAGCAGCTTATTCGAGGTGGGGATGAGTGAAAAACTGTTTTTT

J gene: TRBJ2-7
clone size: NA
D gene: NA
V gene: TRBV4-1
CDR3 protein: CASSQDPGQSLGQYF
CDR3 DNA: TGCGCCAGCAGCCAAGATCCCGGACAGTCTCTGGGGCAGTACTTC

J gene: TRBJ1-5
clone size: NA
D gene: NA
V gene: TRBV6-5
CDR3 protein: CASSFSRAAQPQHF
CDR3 DNA: TGTGCCAGCAGTTTCAGCAGGGCGGCTCAGCCCCAGCATTTT

J gene: TRBJ2-2
clone size: NA
D gene: NA
V gene: TRBV28
CDR3 protein: CASFPGHFFTGELFF
CDR3 DNA: TGTGCCAGCTTTCCGGGACATTTTTTCACCGGGGAGCTGTTTTTT

J gene: TRBJ2-3
clone size: NA
D gene: NA
V gene: TRBV19
CDR3 protein: CASSPSTLARDTQYF
CDR3 DNA: TGTGCCAGTAGTCCCTCCACCCTAGCGAGGGATACGCAGTATTTT

J gene: TRBJ2-7
clone size: NA
D gene: NA
V gene: TRBV18
CDR3 protein: CASSPRHDGYEQYF
CDR3 DNA: TGTGCCAGCTCACCAAGACATGATGGCTACGAGCAGTACTTC